This T cell receptor beta chain was captured by sequencing in a study of cytomegalovirus exposure and HLA in healthy donors. CDR3 length equals 14 residues. V dropped 8 bases and J dropped 5 bases, with 18 bases sitting between them. Germline V CDR1 and CDR2: MNHEY, SMNVEV (reference sequence). Remarks on this clone: The target antigen is unknown.

The approximately 120-subject validation cohort, separate from the roughly 670-subject first cohort, included the donors. Measured with immunoSEQ multiplex PCR; TCRdb has only the in-frame clones, and not every one. Here the sample spans fewer than 250,000 clones, around nine tenths being singletons. Regarding the study as a whole: The authors listed approximately 150 TCR beta chains as cytomegalovirus-associated. Subsequent analysis revealed that first-cohort TCR clusters tended to co-occur in the 120 or so validation repertoires. CMV antigen specificity of a few CMV-associated chains was confirmed in vitro.

The TCR comes from a man aged 18 to 29 in good health and CMV-seronegative. Sequenced sample: PBMCs. The chain carries TRBV27 and TRBJ2-5; tentative D call: TRBD2 (7 bases). CDR3 in DNA: TGTGCCAGCGCTCGAAGGGGGGGGTTGGAGACCCAGTACTTC. This encodes CASARRGGLETQYF.